In this sample, the clone carrying this TCR beta chain turned up a few times. TCRdb fed the RT-PCR reads into MiXCR, producing one record per CDR3 protein. The sample records around 700,000 distinct CDR3 sequences, 12% to 15% being singletons. V lost 3 bases and J 5 bases, leaving 10 bases between the germline ends. The CDR3 contains 13 residues. Looked up from germline, CDR1 is SGHRS and CDR2 is YFSETQ. V usage is TRBV5-1 and J usage is TRBJ2-3, with D unclear. Sequences were obtained from memory CD4+ T cells from blood. This sequence was found in a female donor in good health, serving as a healthy control. Here the CDR3 DNA reads TGCGCCAGCAGCTCCCCCCCGAAAGATACGCAGTATTTT. Its translation is CASSSPPKDTQYF.